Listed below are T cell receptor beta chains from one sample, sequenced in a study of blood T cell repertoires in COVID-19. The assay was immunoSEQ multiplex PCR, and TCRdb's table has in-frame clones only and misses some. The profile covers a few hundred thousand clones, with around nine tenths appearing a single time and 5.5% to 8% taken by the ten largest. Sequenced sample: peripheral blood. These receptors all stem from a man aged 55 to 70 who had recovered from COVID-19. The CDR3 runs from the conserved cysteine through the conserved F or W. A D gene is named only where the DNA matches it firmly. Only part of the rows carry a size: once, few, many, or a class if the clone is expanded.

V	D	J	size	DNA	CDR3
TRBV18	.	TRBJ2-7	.	TGTGCCAGCTCCACACCCTACGAGCAGTACTTC	CASSTPYEQYF
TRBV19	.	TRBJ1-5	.	TGTGCCAGTAGTATAGTCGGCAATCAGCCCCAGCATTTT	CASSIVGNQPQHF
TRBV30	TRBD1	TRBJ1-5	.	TGTGCCTGGAGTCCTGAGGACAGGGGAGGACAGCCCCAGCATTTT	CAWSPEDRGGQPQHF
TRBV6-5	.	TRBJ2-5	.	TGTGCCAGCAGAGCCACTAGCCGGGGGGAGACCCAGTACTTC	CASRATSRGETQYF
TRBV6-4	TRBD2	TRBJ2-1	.	TGTGCCAGCTCGGGACTAGCGGGAGGGGGTGAGCAGTTCTTC	CASSGLAGGGEQFF
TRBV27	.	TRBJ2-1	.	TGTGCCAGCAGTTTAAGAGGGGGGGCCGAGTATGAGCAGTTCTTC	CASSLRGGAEYEQFF
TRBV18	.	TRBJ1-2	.	TGTGCCAGCTCACCACTTTACCGTACAGACCCCGGCTATGGCTACACCTTC	CASSPLYRTDPGYGYTF
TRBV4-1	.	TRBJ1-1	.	TGCGCCAGCAGCCCCCGGGACTTTCCGAACACTGAAGCTTTCTTT	CASSPRDFPNTEAFF
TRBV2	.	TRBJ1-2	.	TGTGCCAGCAGCGCGGGAATTTCTAACTATGGCTACACCTTC	CASSAGISNYGYTF
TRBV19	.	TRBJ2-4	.	TGTGCCAGTAGTCGACACTCACCACTCAAAAACATTCAGTACTTC	CASSRHSPLKNIQYF
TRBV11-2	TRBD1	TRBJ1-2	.	TGTGCCAGCAGCTTAGGAGGCAGGGGGGCTAACTATGGCTACACCTTC	CASSLGGRGANYGYTF
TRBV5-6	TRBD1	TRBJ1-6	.	TGTGCCAGCAGCTTGGGACAGGGGGGTTCCTATAATTCACCCCTCCACTTT	CASSLGQGGSYNSPLHF
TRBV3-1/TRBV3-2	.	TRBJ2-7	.	TGTGCCAGCAGCCAAGCGGGTTCAGGGCTAAATTCCTACGAGCAGTACTTC	CASSQAGSGLNSYEQYF
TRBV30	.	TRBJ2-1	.	TGTGCCTGGAGAGGGGACTCCGCCTACAATGAGCAGTTCTTC	CAWRGDSAYNEQFF
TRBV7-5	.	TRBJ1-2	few	TGTGCCAGAAGCTCAATGACAGCTAACTATGGCTACACCTTC	CARSSMTANYGYTF
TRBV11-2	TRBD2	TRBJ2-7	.	TGTGCCAGCAGCTTTAACGGCGGGAGAGGGTACGAGCAGTACTTC	CASSFNGGRGYEQYF
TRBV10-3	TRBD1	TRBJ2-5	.	TGTGCCATCAGTCCCAGGGGGATCGGCGAGACCCAGTACTTC	CAISPRGIGETQYF